A single T cell receptor (beta chain) is shown here with its context. Its antigen is not known. This sample was taken from a study of cytomegalovirus exposure and HLA in healthy donors. General study results and limits: The listing of 160 or so TCR beta chains classed them as cytomegalovirus-associated.

Germline lookup yields CDR1 LNHDA and CDR2 SQIVND (reference sequence). V was pared by 7 bases and J by 4 bases, with 6 bases of the junction left unmatched. This CDR3 has 13 residues. Assay used: immunoSEQ multiplex PCR; TCRdb lists only in-frame clones, some missing. The sample comprises about 160,000 clones, roughly nine tenths of which are singletons, and around 5% rests with the top ten. The sequenced sample was PBMCs. V and J are TRBV19 and TRBJ1-1; 7 positions match TRBD1. This TCR came from a woman younger than 45 in good health and CMV-seronegative. In DNA form, the CDR3 reads TGTGCCAGTATTCCGGGACAGACCACTGAAGCTTTCTTT. Its translation is CASIPGQTTEAFF.